This TCR beta chain was recovered during a study of shared clonotypes between healthy human individuals (dated by TCRdb to 2020 to 2021). Study-wide context: The cohort comprised two women and a few men aged 18 to 49 years. Per donor, three plates each were used for CD4 naive and CD4 memory, two for CD8 naive, and one for CD8 memory. The study deeply sequenced blood TCR repertoires of about five healthy adults to estimate repertoire size and the extent of clonotype sharing between individuals. To increase sequencing depth and limit assay-specific biases, TCR repertoire library preparation and sequencing were carried out by different laboratories using diverse techniques. Leukapheresis yielded between about 0.85 and 9.5 billion PBMCs per donor.

A word on this clone: Its antigen specificity is not known. Per-base quality was not reported, and no clone a single base away is much larger than it.

Including the terminal cysteine and phenylalanine, the CDR3 comprises 16 residues. The read is trimmed to its CDR3 DNA, 48 bases read in frame from base 1. CDR1 and CDR2, looked up from the germline V gene, are MDHEN and SYDVKM. Trimming accounts for 4 bases at V and 5 bases at J, while the number of junction bases matched to no gene is 11. TCR CDR3 regions were amplified from genomic DNA by multiplex PCR using the deep immunoSEQ assay. Genomic DNA extracted from each cell subset was distributed evenly over all wells of several immunoSEQ 96-well plates, and each plate served as one replicate. For sorted subsets, around 200 ng genomic DNA, equal to 30,000 or so T cell genomes, was loaded into each replicate PCR. Purified libraries were measured with a Qubit 3.0 fluorometer, size-checked on a Bioanalyzer 2100, and measured again with the KAPA Library Quantification kit. A separate single-read 150-cycle Illumina NextSeq 550 flow cell was used to sequence each immunoSEQ 96-well plate. Regarding the original processing steps: Because the immunoSEQ output included only junctional sequences and no quality scores, the filtering could not be the same as the filtering used for full-length reads. Sequences were annotated with PyIR, a Python wrapper for IgBLAST v1.9, and V/J genes and CDR3 were assigned using IMGT germline references. Reads with weak V/J assignments (E-value above 1e-6), missing CDR3, stop codons, out-of-frame junctions, or ambiguous translated residues were removed. A V3J clonotype was defined by an identical inferred V gene, J gene, and CDR3 amino acid sequence. Percentage overlap between repertoires was computed as shared unique clonotypes divided by the size of the smaller repertoire. Three approaches were used to assess repertoire richness: RTK rarefaction, the Chao1 estimator, and Recon v2.1 estimates of unobserved clonotypes. Generation probabilities for all TCRbeta clonotypes obtained by the gDNA method from four donors were computed using OLGA. TCRdb holds this immuneACCESS table with in-frame rearrangements only. Some clones are missing; in checked studies, unresolved V genes explain under half, and the rest has no known cause. V, J and clone size derive from that table, while D and trimming were established from the DNA sequence. This sample is represented by about 1,800,000 clones; about 95% of them were singletons. The ten largest clones represent around 1.2% of the sample.

Paper-wide results and their limitations: Compared with non-shared clonotypes, the clonotypes found in all four sorted-subset donors had higher generation probabilities. Because the study included a small number of donors, the genetic and exposure-history diversity represented was limited. About 5% of naive CD4, roughly 3.5% of naive CD8, about 2.5% of memory CD4, and about 0.4% of memory CD8 clonotypes were shared across several donors. Pairwise subsampling indicated that sequencing depth was expected to affect the degree of clonotype sharing among donors. Naive subsets generally had larger estimated clonotype richness than memory subsets did. Even with the large sequencing depth, rarefaction of the sorted-subset datasets indicated that sequencing was incomplete. Sampling was restricted to blood, and TCR repertoires in tissue are likely to differ from TCR repertoires in blood.

For the CD8 naive samples, CD45RO-negative cells were positively selected for CCR7, yielding a CD45RA+CCR7+ population from which TemRA cells were excluded. The donors were healthy, HIV-negative adults who had no recently reported acute infections or vaccinations. Every donor was a Caucasian adult living in Nashville, Tennessee, USA. Blood was obtained by leukapheresis, after which PBMCs were separated by Ficoll-Histopaque density gradient centrifugation and cryopreserved in liquid nitrogen vapor phase. Analytical flow cytometry was used to check the purity and quantity of each magnetically sorted T cell population. Each sorted fraction had its genomic DNA isolated and then quantified by UV absorbance on a Nanodrop 2000c.

This TCR came from a man younger than 35 in good health. The sample taken for sequencing was naive CD8+ T cells sorted from blood. According to the study, the label for this sample's cell subset or site signals: CD45RA+CCR7+. The sequence is built from TRBV28 and TRBJ2-3; 8 of the junction bases match TRBD1. CDR3 loop: CASSYPAGQGEDTQYF. Read as DNA, the sequence is TGTGCCAGCAGTTACCCTGCCGGACAGGGTGAAGATACGCAGTATTTT. Reference TRBV28 and TRBJ2-3 genes cover what lies past the CDR3, so the full variable domain is DVKVTQSSRYLVKRTGEKVFLECVQDMDHENMFWYRQDPGLGLRLIYFSYDVKMKEKGDIPEGYSVSREKKERFSLILESASTNQTSMYLCASSYPAGQGEDTQYFGPGTRLTVL.